The following is a TCR beta chain sequence with its context. This sample was included in a study of blood T cell repertoires in COVID-19. Study context: The United States, Italy and Spain supplied acute and convalescent COVID-19 samples. Sources were T cells, B-cell-depleted T cells, or PBMCs; the material itself was cDNA or gDNA.

Under the authors' procedure: Amplification of reference gene primers was used by the study to estimate nucleated cell counts. Clones were read by immunoSEQ multiplex PCR, and TCRdb kept only the in-frame ones, dropping some. V and J calls and clone size are as listed in that table; D and trimming were resolved from the DNA. The sample includes about 160,000 clones, roughly 81% of them seen just once. This clonotype was sampled from a man in his forties with acute or convalescent COVID-19. Sequences were obtained from peripheral blood.

CDR3 coding DNA: TGTGCCAGCAAAGGCGGGACAGGGGATTACGAGCAGTACTTC. Its protein is CASKGGTGDYEQYF. The rearrangement links TRBV27 to TRBJ2-7; 10 bases line up with TRBD1. Germline CDR1 reads MNHEY; CDR2 reads SMNVEV (reference sequence). The CDR3 sequence is 14 residues long. Trimming cost V 7 bases and J 4 bases; bases outside gene matches: 7.